The 28 T cell receptor beta chains below all came from one sample that was sequenced in a study of CD8+CD57+ T cells in acquired aplastic anemia. Sequenced patients had shown CD8+CD57+ cell expansion by flow cytometry. CDR3 and TCR beta VDJ profiling relied on genomic DNA as the template. MiXCR, run by TCRdb on the reads, gives a single entry per CDR3 protein. The repertoire has under 200,000 distinct CDR3 sequences, less than 60% of them found once; the top ten carry 2.5% to 3.5%. Sequencing was carried out using sorted CD4+, CD8+, or CD8+CD57+ T cells (not recorded which) from PBMCs. The receptors were sampled from a human donor with aplastic anemia.

This clonotype was detected ten times or more. The chain uses TRBV20-1 and TRBJ1-2; TRBD1 matches at 10 bases. Germline V gene sequence: CDR1 DFQATT, CDR2 SNEGSKA (reference sequence). The length of the CDR3 is 18 residues. Trimming removed 3 bases from V and 0 bases from J; junction bases left unmatched: 13. The CDR3 region is CSASDSRDRGPPNYGYTF. The DNA for the CDR3 is TGCAGTGCTAGTGATTCACGGGACAGGGGACCTCCTAACTATGGCTACACCTTC.

The sample holds many counts of this clonotype. The rearrangement uses TRBV9 and TRBJ2-2, with a weak D call TRBD2 (5 bases). The CDR3 length is 16 residues. CDR1 and CDR2 (germline): SGDLS, YYNGEE. V lost 2 bases to trimming and J lost 0 bases, with 11 bases between them. CDR3 sequence: CASSVGRGANTGELFF. The CDR3 DNA follows: TGTGCCAGCAGCGTCGGTCGGGGAGCGAACACCGGGGAGCTGTTTTTT.

The V call is TRBV9, the J call TRBJ2-1; the D is unclear. Germline CDR1 reads SGDLS; CDR2 reads YYNGEE. V was pared by 0 bases and J by 3 bases, with 13 bases between. This CDR3 is built from 16 residues. The CDR3, as DNA: TGTGCCAGCAGCGTAGCTCAGACTCAGTACTACAATGAGCAGTTCTTC. This sequence encodes CASSVAQTQYYNEQFF. The entire variable domain, with the rest obtained from reference TRBV9 and TRBJ2-1, is as follows: DSGVTQTPKHLITATGQRVTLRCSPRSGDLSVYWYQQSLDQGLQFLIQYYNGEERAKGNILERFSAQQFPDLHSELNLSSLELGDSALYFCASSVAQTQYYNEQFFGPGTRLTVL.

This clonotype appeared once. This could be a read error, since a much larger clone is one nucleotide away. The rearrangement uses TRBV28 and TRBJ2-2, with D perhaps matching TRBD2 (5 bases). V lost 7 bases and J lost 1, with 13 bases in between. CDR3 size: 15 residues. The germline V gene encodes CDR1 MDHEN and CDR2 SYDVKM. CDR3 DNA sequence: TGTGCCAGCAAGGTGGCCGGGGAGAACACCGGGGAGCTGTTTTTT. Translating gives CASKVAGENTGELFF.

This clonotype was seen repeatedly, ten times or more. The rearrangement joins TRBV19 to TRBJ2-1; perhaps D is TRBD1 or TRBD2 (5 bases each). V was cut by 3 bases and J by 8 bases, with 11 bases left in between. This CDR3 is 13 amino acids long. Germline V gene data show CDR1 as LNHDA and CDR2 as SQIVND (reference sequence). CDR3 bases: TGTGCCAGTAGTATCTTGGGGACGCATGAGCAGTTCTTC. Its protein product is CASSILGTHEQFF.

V is TRBV10-2 and J is TRBJ2-2, with TRBD2 identical over 12 bases. Germline-derived CDR1 and CDR2 are WSHSY and SAAADI. V lost 4 bases, J lost 6 bases, and 6 bases stayed unmatched. CDR3 size: 16 residues. In DNA, the CDR3 is TGCGCCAGCAGTGCCCTAGCGGGGGGGCCGTCCGGGGAGCTGTTTTTT. It is translated as CASSALAGGPSGELFF.

This clonotype appeared once. The chain couples TRBV15 to TRBJ2-7; TRBD2 might be the D (6 bases). This CDR3 comprises 16 residues. V lost 0 bases and J 2 bases, leaving 14 bases between the germline ends. Germline CDR1 reads LNHNV; CDR2 reads YYDKDF (reference sequence). The chain's CDR3 is CATSRDSGVTTYEQYF. The DNA for the CDR3 is TGTGCCACCAGCAGAGATAGCGGCGTAACCACCTACGAGCAGTACTTC.

A note on this clonotype: At one boundary the junction diverges from the germline segment, which might be a read error. The chain combines TRBV19 with TRBJ1-5, with D unclear. From germline, CDR1 is LNHDA and CDR2 SQIVND (reference sequence). The CDR3 is 15 residues long. The CDR3 reads CASSISTLGRQLQHF. CDR3 DNA: TGTGCCAGTAGTATCTCCACCCTGGGCCGGCAGCTCCAGCATTTT.

The rearrangement uses TRBV5-6 and TRBJ2-5; TRBD2 matches 13 bases. The trim removed 3 bases at V and 1 base at J, leaving 12 bases unmatched. The CDR3 has 19 amino acids. The germline V gene encodes CDR1 SGHDT and CDR2 YYEEEE. The CDR3 is CASSSRAGLAGPFQETQYF. CDR3 nucleotides: TGTGCCAGCAGCTCGAGGGCGGGACTAGCGGGACCCTTCCAAGAGACCCAGTACTTC.

This clonotype was counted only a few times. The rearrangement uses TRBV20-1 and TRBJ1-6; D is perhaps TRBD1 (5 bases). Germline V gene sequence: CDR1 DFQATT, CDR2 SNEGSKA (reference sequence). The germline V and J ends were trimmed by 0 bases and 5 bases, with 20 bases remaining between them. There are 18 residues in the CDR3. CDR3 sequence (DNA): TGCAGTGCTAGAGATCGGGTTTTAGGGGTAAGAGATAATTCACCCCTCCACTTT. Its protein product is CSARDRVLGVRDNSPLHF.

This clonotype appeared many times. The CDR3 region is CASSRLAGFEYEQYF. The CDR3 nucleotides are TGTGCCAGCAGCCGACTAGCGGGATTTGAATACGAGCAGTACTTC. The chain employs TRBV12-3 or TRBV12-4 and TRBJ2-7, with 11 nucleotides matching TRBD2. This CDR3 has 15 amino acids. The ends lost 6 bases at V and 4 bases at J; junction bases unmatched: 8.

The sample holds many counts of this clonotype. The chain uses TRBV6-1 and TRBJ1-4; D gene uncertain. Germline-derived CDR1 and CDR2 are MNHNS and SASEGT. V lost 5 bases, J lost 8 bases, and 6 bases lay in between. This CDR3 spans 11 amino acids. The chain's CDR3 is CASSQEEKLFF. CDR3 nucleotides: TGTGCCAGCAGTCAAGAAGAAAAACTGTTTTTT.

This sequence joins TRBV7-8 and TRBJ2-1, with 8 nucleotides matching TRBD2. Germline V gene sequence: CDR1 SGHVS, CDR2 FQNEAQ. The CDR3 sequence is 15 residues long. After removal of 3 bases from V and 8 bases from J, the junction contained 9 bases not matched to a gene. CDR3 loop: CASSFGAGGLDEQFF. Written as DNA, the CDR3 is TGTGCCAGCAGCTTCGGGGCGGGGGGACTCGATGAGCAGTTCTTC.

This clonotype was seen many times. The chain carries TRBV20-1 and TRBJ2-3, with D tentatively TRBD1 (5 bases). CDR1 is DFQATT and CDR2 is SNEGSKA in the germline V gene (reference sequence). V was shortened by 7 bases and J by 2 bases, with 13 bases between the two germline ends. CDR3 size: 13 residues. The CDR3 is CSGADTVTDTQYF. DNA for the CDR3: TGCAGTGGGGCGGACACAGTCACAGATACGCAGTATTTT.

The chain recombines TRBV19 with TRBJ2-6; tentative D call: TRBD2 (7 bases). CDR3 length: 16 amino acids. Between the trimmed V and J ends, which lost 10 bases and 2 bases, there was a span of 18 bases. From germline, CDR1 is LNHDA and CDR2 SQIVND (reference sequence). The CDR3 region is CATKGGAWAGANVLTF. DNA of the CDR3: TGTGCCACAAAGGGGGGGGCGTGGGCTGGGGCCAACGTCCTGACTTTC.

The chain employs TRBV9 and TRBJ2-7; possibly TRBD1 or TRBD2 for D (6 bases each). Per germline, CDR1 SGDLS and CDR2 YYNGEE. Trimming took 3 bases from V and 6 from J, leaving 13 bases between them. The CDR3 spans 13 residues. CDR3 DNA: TGTGCCAGCAGCGAGGGGGTGGGAGGCGAGCAGTACTTC. Translation gives CASSEGVGGEQYF.

This clonotype was counted ten times or more. This CDR3 is missing its conserved last phenylalanine or tryptophan, likely due to a read error. The V call is TRBV11-2, the J call TRBJ1-2; 9 bases are a match to TRBD1. Losses at the gene ends were 8 bases for V and 4 bases for J; bases not matched to a gene: 14. Germline loops: CDR1 SGHAT, CDR2 FQNNGV. CDR3 length equals 16 residues. The CDR3, as DNA: TGTGCCAGCTCGCCCGGTCGGGGGACAGGGACCTATGGCTACACCTCC. Translated, it gives CASSPGRGTGTYGYTS.

Remarks on this clonotype: Lacking the conserved final phenylalanine or tryptophan, this CDR3 likely reflects a read error. It is unclear where the CDR3 begins or ends on the DNA, so no DNA is shown, and the CDR3 is as TCRdb lists it. The chain joins TRBV24-1 to TRBJ1-3; the D segment call TRBD1 is taken from the table without a DNA check. Looked up from germline, CDR1 is KGHDR and CDR2 is SFDVKD. The CDR3 is made up of 10 amino acids, end residues included. The CDR3 spells CATSDPPWRR.

The chain couples TRBV24-1 to TRBJ2-1; a possible D gene is TRBD2 (5 bases). Trimming cost V 7 bases and J 7 bases, with 16 bases left between them. In germline, CDR1 is KGHDR, CDR2 SFDVKD. The CDR3 is made up of 14 amino acids. CDR3 nucleotide sequence: TGTGCCACCAGCCCATCAGGAGGCAGGAATGAGCAGTTCTTC. Translating it yields CATSPSGGRNEQFF.

The CDR3 nucleotides read TGTGCCAGCAGTAAAATTCCCTCGTTGGGGGCGGATGGTCAGCCCCAGCATTTT. This gives the protein CASSKIPSLGADGQPQHF. V is TRBV6-1 and J is TRBJ1-5; D is perhaps TRBD1 (6 bases). The V and J ends lost 5 bases and 6 bases respectively, with 26 bases between them. This CDR3 has 18 amino acids. CDR1 is MNHNS, CDR2 SASEGT, per germline.

The chain uses TRBV19 and TRBJ2-7; TRBD1 matches 7 bases. The V gene's germline CDR1 is LNHDA and CDR2 SQIVND (reference sequence). The CDR3 is 14 amino acids. V gave up 7 bases and J gave up 0 bases; unmatched junction bases: 6. CDR3 bases: TGTGCCAGTACCGACAGGGCTTCCTCCTACGAGCAGTACTTC. It codes for CASTDRASSYEQYF.

The table lists this clonotype with many counts. The J gene is TRBJ1-2, the V gene TRBV5-8; a possible D gene is TRBD1 (6 bases). The V end lost 3 bases, the J end lost 4 bases, and 16 bases lay between the germline ends. Germline-derived CDR1 and CDR2 are SGHTS and YDEGEE. The CDR3 totals 15 residues. The CDR3 loop reads CASSSPGHPFYGYTF. The CDR3 coding sequence is TGTGCCAGCAGCTCGCCGGGACATCCGTTCTATGGCTACACCTTC.

This sequence joins TRBV19 and TRBJ2-3; D is perhaps TRBD2 (6 bases). V lost 2 bases, J lost 0 bases, and 9 bases lay in between. CDR3 size: 15 residues. From germline, CDR1 is LNHDA and CDR2 SQIVND (reference sequence). The CDR3 coding sequence is TGTGCCAGTAGTATAAGGCTAGCGAGCACAGATACGCAGTATTTT. Translation: CASSIRLASTDTQYF.

On this clonotype: A much larger clone lies one base from this, so it may be a read error. The chain couples TRBV6-5 to TRBJ2-7; 15 positions agree with TRBD2. The CDR3 covers 17 residues. The germline V gene encodes CDR1 MNHEY and CDR2 SVGAGI. The CDR3 loop is CAGSSGLAGGNFNEQYF. CDR3 bases: TGTGCCGGCAGTTCCGGACTAGCGGGAGGGAATTTCAACGAGCAGTACTTC.

V usage is TRBV25-1 and J usage is TRBJ1-6; 11 bases map to TRBD1. The V gene end was trimmed by 4 bases and the J gene end by 10 bases; junction bases not matched to a gene: 6. Germline V gene sequence: CDR1 MGHDK, CDR2 SYGVNS. The CDR3 sequence is 15 residues long. As DNA, the CDR3 is TGTGCCAGCAGTGGGGACAGGGGGACGGGGTCACCCCTCCACTTT. Its protein product is CASSGDRGTGSPLHF.

This clonotype was found many times. This chain joins TRBV9 and TRBJ1-2; TRBD1 is a possible D gene (6 bases). The ends were cut back, 2 bases at V and 7 bases at J, with 15 bases in the middle. The germline gives CDR1 SGDLS, CDR2 YYNGEE. This CDR3 is built from 14 residues. The chain's CDR3 is CASSVLGGASGYTF. The CDR3 DNA is TGTGCCAGCAGCGTCCTGGGGGGGGCGAGTGGCTACACCTTC.

To note about this clonotype: With a much larger clone just one base away, this may be a read error. The V and J genes are TRBV4-2 and TRBJ1-1; D is ambiguous. The CDR3 has 15 residues. From germline, CDR1 is LGHNA and CDR2 YNFKEQ. Trimming took off 2 bases at V and 1 base at J, with 11 bases between the two ends. For the CDR3, the DNA is TGTGCCAGCAGCCAACTCGGCACCGAGAACACTGAAGCTTTCTTT. Translated, it gives CASSQLGTENTEAFF.

This clonotype occurred many times. The V call is TRBV12-3 or TRBV12-4, the J call TRBJ2-2; D is undetermined. The CDR3 length is 15 residues. V was clipped by 7 bases and J by 2 bases, with 14 bases between them. The CDR3 reads CASTFEARNTGELFF. The CDR3 region has the DNA TGTGCCAGCACCTTTGAGGCCCGAAACACCGGGGAGCTGTTTTTT.